A selection of T cell receptor beta chains follows, all from one sample in a study of T cells in Graves' hyperthyroidism and ophthalmopathy. TCRdb passed the multiplex PCR reads through MiXCR, listing each CDR3 protein once. The sample lists approximately 600,000 distinct CDR3 sequences, approximately 15% seen once, with 4.3% in the top ten. Sequencing input: blood. These receptors were taken from a woman aged 40 to 50 with Graves' ophthalmopathy. CDR3s include the opening cysteine and the closing phenylalanine or tryptophan. The D gene is left open where the match is weak. The listing skips clone size in some rows; elsewhere it reads once, few, many or a size class.

J | D | V | size | CDR3 | DNA
TRBJ1-1 | NA | TRBV25-1 | many | CASIPPGTLLNTEAFF | TGTGCCAGCATACCCCCCGGGACACTATTGAACACTGAAGCTTTCTTT
TRBJ2-3 | TRBD1 | TRBV24-1 | many | CATRDRATDTQYF | TGTGCCACCCGGGACAGGGCGACGGATACGCAGTATTTT
TRBJ2-2 | NA | TRBV4-3 | many | CASSQEVVGELFF | TGCGCCAGCAGCCAAGAAGTGGTCGGGGAGCTGTTTTTT
TRBJ1-5 | TRBD1 | TRBV27 | NA | CASSPDRGWPQHF | TGTGCCAGCAGTCCTGACAGGGGGTGGCCCCAGCATTTT
TRBJ2-5 | NA | TRBV12-3/TRBV12-4 | many | CASSFGQHEGETQYF | TGTGCCAGCAGTTTCGGACAGCACGAAGGAGAGACCCAGTACTTC
TRBJ1-1 | TRBD1 | TRBV4-2 | NA | CASSQDGTGTAEAFF | TGTGCCAGCAGCCAAGATGGCACAGGGACAGCTGAAGCTTTCTTT
TRBJ1-5 | NA | TRBV19 | many | CASSPSVGHRDQPQHF | TGTGCCAGTAGTCCATCCGTGGGACACCGAGATCAGCCCCAGCATTTT
TRBJ2-5 | NA | TRBV18 | NA | CASSQKAIHYQETQYF | TGTGCCAGCTCACAAAAAGCTATACACTACCAAGAGACCCAGTACTTC
TRBJ2-7 | NA | TRBV20-1 | many | CSAPSETPYEQYF | TGCAGTGCCCCGTCAGAGACCCCCTACGAGCAGTACTTC
TRBJ1-1 | NA | TRBV5-1 | many | CASSHLDSRRTEAFF | TGCGCCAGCAGCCACCTGGACAGTAGAAGGACTGAAGCTTTCTTT
TRBJ1-3 | NA | TRBV28 | many | CASSSYTAGGNTIYF | TGTGCCAGCAGTTCGTACACCGCGGGTGGAAACACCATATATTTT
TRBJ1-5 | NA | TRBV28 | many | CASTLSHQPQHF | TGTGCCAGCACCCTTAGTCATCAGCCCCAGCATTTT
TRBJ2-2 | NA | TRBV24-1 | NA | CATSDTTGENTGELFF | TGTGCCACCAGTGATACAACGGGTGAGAACACCGGGGAGCTGTTTTTT
TRBJ1-3 | NA | TRBV28 | many | CASSLGDTSGNTIYF | TGTGCCAGCAGTTTGGGGGACACATCTGGAAACACCATATATTTT
TRBJ1-1 | NA | TRBV11-2 | many | CASSLGSGGSNTEAFF | TGTGCCAGCAGCTTAGGATCGGGGGGTTCTAACACTGAAGCTTTCTTT
TRBJ2-7 | NA | TRBV5-8 | NA | CASSIPLLSSGQYF | TGTGCCAGCAGCATCCCACTCCTTTCAAGCGGGCAGTACTTC
TRBJ2-7 | TRBD1 | TRBV27 | many | CASSYTGVSSYEQYF | TGTGCCAGCAGTTACACAGGGGTCTCGAGCTACGAGCAGTACTTC
TRBJ2-7 | NA | TRBV28 | many | CASSYGHSLVEQYF | TGTGCCAGCAGTTACGGCCATAGCTTGGTCGAGCAGTACTTC
TRBJ1-2 | NA | TRBV6-5 | NA | CASSYQSRWGYGYTF | TGTGCCAGCAGTTACCAATCAAGGTGGGGTTATGGCTACACCTTC
TRBJ2-7 | TRBD1 | TRBV12-3/TRBV12-4 | NA | CACSLVFGDRSSYEQYF | TGTGCCTGCAGTTTAGTGTTTGGGGACAGGTCATCCTACGAGCAGTACTTC
TRBJ1-4 | NA | TRBV11-1 | NA | CASSLVGLTTNEKLFF | TGTGCCAGCAGCTTAGTAGGTCTTACAACTAATGAAAAACTGTTTTTT
TRBJ2-2 | NA | TRBV5-1 | NA | CASSPGPGSTGELFF | TGCGCCAGCAGCCCGGGTCCTGGGAGTACCGGGGAGCTGTTTTTT
TRBJ1-5 | NA | TRBV4-1 | many | CASSQPGNNQPQHF | TGCGCCAGCAGCCAACCAGGTAACAATCAGCCCCAGCATTTT
TRBJ2-2 | TRBD2 | TRBV6-2/TRBV6-3 | NA | CASQTLRNLAAVAGELFF | TGTGCCAGCCAAACTCTCCGGAATCTAGCGGCTGTCGCCGGGGAGCTGTTTTTT
TRBJ2-3 | TRBD2 | TRBV27 | NA | CASSFFSGRADTQYF | TGTGCCAGCAGTTTTTTTAGCGGGAGGGCAGATACGCAGTATTTT
TRBJ2-7 | NA | TRBV7-3 | NA | CASSLTPDSYEQYF | TGTGCCAGCAGCTTAACACCTGATTCCTACGAGCAGTACTTC
TRBJ1-1 | NA | TRBV19 | many | CASSQTRNTEAFF | TGTGCCAGTAGCCAGACACGGAACACTGAAGCTTTCTTT
TRBJ1-1 | NA | TRBV7-9 | NA | CASSLGGGTTEAFF | TGTGCCAGCAGCTTAGGGGGCGGCACGACTGAAGCTTTCTTT
TRBJ1-4 | NA | TRBV4-3 | NA | CASSQLQGKVGEKLFF | TGCGCCAGCAGCCAATTACAGGGTAAAGTGGGTGAAAAACTGTTTTTT
TRBJ2-7 | TRBD1 | TRBV29-1 | many | CSVEVIGRGYEQYF | TGCAGCGTTGAAGTCATTGGCAGGGGGTACGAGCAGTACTTC
TRBJ2-7 | TRBD2 | TRBV12-3/TRBV12-4 | many | CASNAGFGLAGPYEQYF | TGTGCCAGCAATGCCGGTTTCGGACTAGCGGGCCCCTACGAGCAGTACTTC
TRBJ2-7 | TRBD1 | TRBV29-1 | many | CSATGQARPYEQYF | TGCAGCGCCACGGGACAGGCCAGACCCTACGAGCAGTACTTC
TRBJ1-2 | NA | TRBV28 | many | CASSAQYYGYTF | TGTGCCAGCAGTGCACAATACTATGGCTACACCTTC
TRBJ2-7 | NA | TRBV18 | many | CASSPEEREQYF | TGTGCCAGCTCGCCCGAGGAACGCGAGCAGTACTTC
TRBJ1-5 | NA | TRBV12-3/TRBV12-4 | many | CASSFAVGYGQPQHF | TGTGCCAGCAGTTTTGCAGTGGGGTACGGGCAGCCCCAGCATTTT
TRBJ2-2 | NA | TRBV7-8 | many | CASSLNGNTGELFF | TGTGCCAGCAGCCTAAATGGGAACACCGGGGAGCTGTTTTTT
TRBJ1-5 | TRBD1 | TRBV12-3/TRBV12-4 | many | CASSFEDRGNQPQHF | TGTGCCAGCAGTTTTGAGGACAGGGGGAATCAGCCCCAGCATTTT
TRBJ2-7 | TRBD2 | TRBV20-1 | NA | CSARPRLAERPQGQYF | TGCAGTGCTAGACCTCGACTAGCGGAGAGACCGCAGGGGCAGTACTTC
TRBJ1-1 | TRBD1 | TRBV30 | NA | CAWSKGTGTVAEAFF | TGTGCCTGGAGTAAAGGGACAGGGACGGTCGCTGAAGCTTTCTTT
TRBJ2-2 | TRBD2 | TRBV2 | many | CASSGIAGRGTGELFF | TGTGCCAGCAGTGGAATAGCGGGAAGGGGGACCGGGGAGCTGTTTTTT
TRBJ2-7 | TRBD2 | TRBV7-6 | NA | CASSRTSGTPSEQCF | TGTGCCAGCAGCCGGACTAGCGGGACTCCCTCCGAGCAGTGCTTC
TRBJ2-7 | TRBD2 | TRBV5-1 | few | CASSPGTSGSYERYF | TGCGCCAGCAGCCCGGGGACTAGCGGGTCCTACGAGCGGTACTTC
TRBJ2-6 | NA | TRBV6-2/TRBV6-3 | NA | CASSYSPTIKAGANVLTF | TGTGCCAGCAGTTACTCCCCTACGATAAAGGCCGGGGCCAACGTCCTGACTTTC
TRBJ2-5 | NA | TRBV27 | many | CASSAQGTQETQYF | TGTGCCAGCAGTGCCCAGGGGACCCAAGAGACCCAGTACTTC
TRBJ2-5 | NA | TRBV5-1 | many | CASSLAAGNQETQYF | TGCGCCAGCAGCTTGGCGGCGGGGAACCAAGAGACCCAGTACTTC
TRBJ1-3 | TRBD1 | TRBV6-1 | many | CASSEIQGAGNTIYF | TGTGCCAGCAGTGAGATACAGGGGGCTGGAAACACCATATATTTT
TRBJ2-6 | NA | TRBV19 | NA | CASWGGSWANVLTF | TGTGCCAGCTGGGGTGGCTCTTGGGCCAACGTCCTGACTTTC
TRBJ2-7 | TRBD2 | TRBV12-5 | NA | CASGLVPGGLAGGSSYEQYF | TGTGCTAGTGGTTTGGTACCCGGTGGGCTAGCGGGAGGTAGCTCCTACGAGCAGTACTTC
TRBJ1-2 | TRBD1 | TRBV28 | many | CASSLSDRGYGYTF | TGTGCCAGCAGTTTATCGGACAGGGGCTATGGCTACACCTTC
TRBJ1-1 | NA | TRBV15 | many | CATSRGPPQAFF | TGTGCCACCAGCAGAGGTCCCCCCCAGGCTTTCTTT
TRBJ1-1 | NA | TRBV30 | many | CAWRGNTEAFF | TGTGCCTGGAGAGGGAACACTGAAGCTTTCTTT
TRBJ1-1 | NA | TRBV19 | many | CASKRGLMNTEAFF | TGTGCCAGTAAGCGGGGACTGATGAACACTGAAGCTTTCTTT
TRBJ1-2 | NA | TRBV28 | many | CASSLRVGGNYGYTF | TGTGCCAGCAGTTTGAGGGTGGGGGGTAACTATGGCTACACCTTC
TRBJ2-7 | TRBD1 | TRBV2 | many | CASQGAGYEQYF | TGTGCCAGCCAGGGGGCAGGGTACGAGCAGTACTTC
TRBJ2-7 | TRBD1 | TRBV2 | many | CASSGQGPEAYEQYF | TGTGCCAGCAGCGGACAGGGGCCGGAGGCCTACGAGCAGTACTTC
TRBJ2-7 | TRBD2 | TRBV20-1 | many | CSGTSGKSGYEQYF | TGCAGCGGGACTAGCGGCAAAAGCGGCTACGAGCAGTACTTC
TRBJ2-1 | TRBD2 | TRBV25-1 | many | CASSVIAGVSSYNEQFF | TGTGCCAGCAGTGTAATAGCGGGAGTAAGCTCCTACAATGAGCAGTTCTTC
TRBJ2-7 | TRBD2 | TRBV15 | many | CATSIEGGSMASYEQYF | TGTGCCACCAGCATAGAAGGCGGGAGTATGGCCTCCTACGAGCAGTACTTC
TRBJ1-2 | TRBD1 | TRBV6-1 | NA | CASTTGTGVHYGYTF | TGTGCCAGTACTACCGGGACAGGGGTTCACTATGGCTACACCTTC